The 25 T cell receptor beta chains listed next were all sequenced from one sample in a study of tissue T cells after allogeneic stem cell transplantation (dated by TCRdb to between 2021 and 2022). The time point label, as the study defines it: human tissue collected at research (rapid) autopsy. Preparation of the library involved the immunoSEQ multiplex PCR assay. TCRdb carries this immuneACCESS record with in-frame sequences only. Its versions omit some clonotypes, under half of them owing to an unresolved V gene in the studies checked, with the rest unexplained. The sample includes roughly 9,900 clones, with over 55% observed a single time. The ten largest clones take up over 9.5% of the sample. Sample: tissue from the jejunum, taken at autopsy. These TCRs come from a woman aged 18 to 55 with breast cancer.

As concerns this clone: This same CDR3 is encoded by further DNA sequences in the sample. The V and J genes are TRBV6-6 and TRBJ2-7, with 8 bases that match TRBD1. CDR1 is MNHNY, CDR2 SVGAGI, per germline (reference sequence). The trim removed 10 bases at V and 4 bases at J, leaving 3 bases unmatched. The CDR3 is 11 residues long. The CDR3 sequence: CATRTGYEQYF. CDR3 nucleotide sequence: TGTGCCACGCGGACAGGGTACGAGCAGTACTTC.

The V call is TRBV28, the J call TRBJ2-3; D is uncertain. The CDR3 length is 12 residues. V gave up 5 bases and J gave up 7 bases, with 10 bases separating them. The germline CDR1 and CDR2 sequences are MDHEN and SYDVKM. The CDR3 DNA sequence: TGTGCCAGCAGTACTACCCCGAATACGCAGTATTTT. Its protein is CASSTTPNTQYF.

This clone has a handful of counts. The chain carries TRBV19 and TRBJ2-7; the D gene is possibly TRBD2 (6 bases). Per the germline V gene, CDR1 is LNHDA and CDR2 is SQIVND (reference sequence). The CDR3 has 15 amino acids. V lost 3 bases and J lost 1, with 13 bases in between. The CDR3 loop is CASSIGTLDSYEQYF. Written as DNA, the CDR3 is TGTGCCAGTAGTATCGGGACTTTAGATTCCTACGAGCAGTACTTC.

The CDR3 DNA is TGCGCCAGCAGCCCCCGGCTCCGGCCCGGGGAGCTGTTTTTT. This gives the protein CASSPRLRPGELFF. The V gene is TRBV5-1, the J gene TRBJ2-2; D is unclear. Per germline, CDR1 SGHRS and CDR2 YFSETQ. Trimming pared 4 bases from V and 6 bases from J, leaving 13 bases between. The length of the CDR3 is 14 residues. Full variable domain (rest looked up from reference TRBV5-1 and TRBJ2-2): KAGVTQTPRYLIKTRGQQVTLSCSPISGHRSVSWYQQTPGQGLQFLFEYFSETQRNKGNFPGRFSGRQFSNSRSEMNVSTLELGDSALYLCASSPRLRPGELFFGEGSRLTVL.

The rearrangement uses TRBV10-3 and TRBJ2-5; no clear D. V was shortened by 5 bases and J by 5 bases, with 15 bases between the two germline ends. CDR3 size: 14 residues. CDR1 is ENHRY, CDR2 SYGVKD, per germline. CDR3 DNA sequence: TGTGCCATCAGTTCACCTTCGTTGGGGGAGACCCAGTACTTC. Translated: CAISSPSLGETQYF.

J is TRBJ1-6 and V is TRBV28, with D uncertain. There are 11 residues in the CDR3. CDR1 and CDR2 (germline): MDHEN, SYDVKM. V lost 5 bases and J 6 bases, leaving 2 bases between the germline ends. The CDR3 loop is CASSTNSPLHF. As DNA, the CDR3 is TGTGCCAGCAGTACTAATTCACCCCTCCACTTT.

J is TRBJ1-5 and V is TRBV29-1; weak D call: TRBD1 (6 bases). This CDR3 is 10 amino acids long. Germline V gene sequence: CDR1 SQVTM, CDR2 ANQGSEA. The CDR3 spells CQGRHQPQHF. The CDR3 DNA follows: TGCCAGGGGCGTCATCAGCCCCAGCATTTT.

The V gene is TRBV14, the J gene TRBJ2-1; 7 bases match TRBD2. Unmatched junction bases numbered 5, after V lost 5 bases and J lost 4 bases. The CDR3 is made up of 14 amino acids. Per the germline V gene, CDR1 is SGHDN and CDR2 is FVKESK. CDR3 amino acids: CASSAPGLYNEQFF. DNA of the CDR3: TGTGCCAGCAGCGCACCGGGACTATACAATGAGCAGTTCTTC.

This clone was counted once. CDR3: CASSAVETQYF. The CDR3 nucleotides are TGTGCCAGCAGCGCCGTAGAGACCCAGTACTTC. This chain links TRBV7-2 with TRBJ2-5; D gene unclear. The CDR3 is made up of 11 amino acids. Deletions cut 5 bases from V and 4 bases from J, with 5 bases between. Germline CDR1 reads SGHTA; CDR2 reads FQGNSA.

The CDR3: CASSYFGYTKETQYF. Here the CDR3 DNA reads TGTGCCAGCAGTTACTTTGGATACACAAAAGAGACCCAGTACTTC. This sequence joins TRBV6-5 and TRBJ2-5, with D unclear. Deletions cut 1 base from V and 3 bases from J, with 12 bases between. This CDR3 region has 15 residues. Looked up from germline, CDR1 is MNHEY and CDR2 is SVGAGI.

The V call is TRBV5-1, the J call TRBJ2-7; TRBD2 matches at 9 bases. The J segment lost 4 bases and the V segment lost 6 bases, leaving 8 bases of the junction unmatched. There are 14 residues in the CDR3. Germline values: CDR1 SGHRS, CDR2 YFSETQ. The CDR3 region is CASTSAGGVYEQYF. The DNA for the CDR3 is TGCGCCAGCACCTCAGCGGGGGGCGTGTACGAGCAGTACTTC. Filled out from reference TRBV5-1 and TRBJ2-7, the complete variable domain reads KAGVTQTPRYLIKTRGQQVTLSCSPISGHRSVSWYQQTPGQGLQFLFEYFSETQRNKGNFPGRFSGRQFSNSRSEMNVSTLELGDSALYLCASTSAGGVYEQYFGPGTRLTVT.

This rearrangement joins TRBV4-1 to TRBJ2-7; D is possibly TRBD2 (6 bases). Between the trimmed V and J ends, which lost 2 bases and 1 base, there was a span of 12 bases. This CDR3 contains 15 residues. Germline V gene data show CDR1 as MGHRA and CDR2 as YSYEKL. CDR3: CASSQTREESYEQYF. CDR3 nucleotides: TGCGCCAGCAGCCAAACGAGGGAGGAGTCCTACGAGCAGTACTTC.

Written as DNA, the CDR3 is TGCGCCAGCAGCTTGGAATGGGGCGAGCAGTACTTC. It is translated as CASSLEWGEQYF. The chain recombines TRBV5-1 with TRBJ2-7, with unresolved D. The CDR3 loop spans 12 amino acids. Germline assignment: CDR1 SGHRS and CDR2 YFSETQ. With 0 bases removed from V and 6 bases from J, the gap between germline ends came to 7 bases.

CDR3 bases: TGTGCCAGCAGCAAAGAGGACCAAGAGACCCAGTACTTC. Translating it yields CASSKEDQETQYF. V gene TRBV21-1 combines with J gene TRBJ2-5. TRBV21-1 constitutes a pseudogene. The CDR3 has 13 amino acids.

This chain joins TRBV6-6 and TRBJ2-3; no clear D. CDR1 is MNHNY, CDR2 SVGAGI, per germline (reference sequence). V was shortened by 0 bases and J by 1 base, with 11 bases between the two germline ends. The CDR3 covers 16 residues. This chain's CDR3 is CASSYSTGDGTDTQYF. In DNA form, the CDR3 reads TGTGCCAGCAGTTACTCGACTGGAGACGGCACAGATACGCAGTATTTT.

This clone qualifies as medium-sized. The chain links TRBV6-6 to TRBJ2-2; D perhaps matches TRBD1 (7 bases). The CDR3 extends over 12 amino acids. Germline loops: CDR1 MNHNY, CDR2 SVGAGI (reference sequence). Trimming left V 6 bases short and J 10 bases short, with 12 bases between. The CDR3 DNA is TGTGCCAGCAGGCAGGGGGGCTTGGAGCTGTTTTTT. Translated, it gives CASRQGGLELFF.

This chain connects TRBV6-1 to TRBJ2-7; D is unclear. This CDR3 is built from 13 residues. V was shortened by 1 base and J by 4 bases, with 8 bases between the two germline ends. The germline V gene encodes CDR1 MNHNS and CDR2 SASEGT. In nucleotides, the CDR3 is TGTGCCAGCAGTGAAGAGTTTTGGTACGAGCAGTACTTC. Protein sequence: CASSEEFWYEQYF.

This rearrangement joins TRBV3-1 (or the pseudogene TRBV3-2) to TRBJ2-3, with 8 bases identical to TRBD2. Germline V gene data show CDR1 as LGHDT and CDR2 as YNNKEL (reference sequence). V lost 1 base to trimming and J lost 5 bases; unmatched junction nucleotides: 2. The CDR3 spans 14 residues. The CDR3 nucleotides are TGTGCCAGCAGCCAAGCTCTAGCGGGAGATACGCAGTATTTT. Its protein is CASSQALAGDTQYF.

This clone is a singleton in its sample. The V and J genes are TRBV30 and TRBJ2-7, with 8 bases identical to TRBD2. Germline trimming cut 4 bases from V and 6 bases from J; bases unmatched to any gene: 8. The CDR3 spans 13 residues. Germline CDR1 is GTSNPN and CDR2 is SVGIG (reference sequence). Written as DNA, the CDR3 is TGTGCCTGGAAGTTGACCCGGGGGGGCGAGCAGTACTTC. The encoded protein is CAWKLTRGGEQYF.

V is TRBV30 and J is TRBJ1-5; D is ambiguous. Germline-derived CDR1 and CDR2 are GTSNPN and SVGIG (reference sequence). V was trimmed by 3 bases and J by 1 base, leaving 7 bases between them. The CDR3 spans 13 residues. The CDR3 DNA is TGTGCCTGGAGCCAGGACAGCAATCAGCCCCAGCATTTT. It translates to CAWSQDSNQPQHF.

This clone was recorded a few times. This chain connects TRBV27 to TRBJ1-2; D possibly corresponds to TRBD1 (5 bases). Germline assignment: CDR1 MNHEY and CDR2 SMNVEV (reference sequence). V lost 6 bases and J lost 2, with 13 bases in between. This CDR3 comprises 14 residues. The chain's CDR3 is CASRPQGSNYGYTF. CDR3 sequence (DNA): TGTGCCAGCAGGCCTCAGGGATCGAACTATGGCTACACCTTC.

This chain links TRBV5-6 with TRBJ2-5; a weak D match, TRBD2 (6 bases). This CDR3 is 14 amino acids long. Trimming stripped 4 bases from V and 6 bases from J, with 16 bases between. The V gene's germline CDR1 is SGHDT and CDR2 YYEEEE. CDR3 sequence: CASSTPGLFKTQYF. CDR3 nucleotides: TGTGCCAGCAGCACACCGGGACTTTTTAAGACCCAGTACTTC. Full variable domain (remainder filled in from reference TRBV5-6 and TRBJ2-5): DAGVTQSPTHLIKTRGQQVTLRCSPKSGHDTVSWYQQALGQGPQFIFQYYEEEERQRGNFPDRFSGHQFPNYSSELNVNALLLGDSALYLCASSTPGLFKTQYFGPGTRLLVL.

This rearrangement joins TRBV28 to TRBJ2-3; D is uncertain. Germline V lookup: CDR1 MDHEN, CDR2 SYDVKM. Trimming shortened V by 6 bases and J by 0 bases, and 16 bases separated the two germline ends. CDR3 length equals 16 residues. CDR3 coding DNA: TGTGCCAGCAGCTCCCCGTTGGGCGGCAGCACAGATACGCAGTATTTT. Translation gives CASSSPLGGSTDTQYF.

This clone is labeled as medium-sized (0.01 to 0.1%). This chain connects TRBV7-2 to TRBJ1-2; 7 bases align to TRBD1. J was trimmed by 2 bases and V by 3 bases; bases with no gene match: 3. CDR3 length: 14 residues. Germline V gene lookup returns CDR1 SGHTA and CDR2 FQGNSA. CDR3 DNA: TGTGCCAGCAGCTTTTACAGGGGAAACTATGGCTACACCTTC. Translating it yields CASSFYRGNYGYTF.

This clone has only one observation. CDR3 region: CATSRDRSNTGELFF. CDR3 nucleotides: TGTGCCACCAGCAGGGACAGGTCGAACACCGGGGAGCTGTTTTTT. This rearrangement joins TRBV15 to TRBJ2-2; 7 nucleotides agree with TRBD1. The germline gives CDR1 LNHNV, CDR2 YYDKDF (reference sequence). This CDR3 comprises 15 residues. Unmatched junction bases numbered 1, after V lost 3 bases and J lost 0 bases.